Given below is one T cell receptor (beta chain) in context. The data were taken from a study of Ad26.COV2.S vaccination and SARS-CoV-2 variants. Regarding treatment: 15 to 20 received Ad26.COV2.S at low or high dose, single or two shots; roughly five received placebo; per-sample allocation not given. The investigators took samples on day 63 after the first vaccine or placebo injection. Measured with immunoSEQ multiplex PCR; TCRdb has only the in-frame clones, and not every one. The sample lists hundreds of thousands of clones, about 87% seen once, with 5.5% to 7% in the top ten. CDR3 size: 15 residues. Germline V gene sequence: CDR1 SQVTM, CDR2 ANQGSEA. Trimming removed 4 bases from V and 1 base from J, with 13 bases in between.

The sequence was obtained from a person between 18 and 60 years old who received the Ad26.COV2.S COVID-19 vaccine or a placebo. The chain recombines TRBV29-1 with TRBJ1-4; D unclear. Sequenced material: peripheral blood, taken in a trial of Ad26.COV2.S vaccine versus placebo. The CDR3 region is CSVAGGPQTNEKLFF. For the CDR3, the DNA is TGCAGCGTTGCGGGAGGGCCCCAAACTAATGAAAAACTGTTTTTT.